This entry features one TCR beta chain sequence. The sample is drawn from a study of somatic mutations in cytotoxic T cells in rheumatoid arthritis. The germline V and J ends were trimmed by 5 bases and 6 bases, with 16 bases remaining between them. The CDR3 sequence is 14 residues long. Germline CDR1 and CDR2: LNHDA and SQIVND (reference sequence). In the source study's methods: Matching between patient CD8+ clones larger than 1% and published virus-specific TCRB sequences was rare. Produced via immunoSEQ multiplex PCR; TCRdb's table is partial and in-frame only. V, J and clone size are taken as reported in that table, and D and trimming were inferred from the DNA itself. The sample includes 9,500 to 13,000 clones, 85% seen only once; the top ten take about 8%.

The chain combines TRBV19 with TRBJ1-1, with D perhaps TRBD1 (6 bases). Sequencing was done on a sample of CD8+ T cells sorted from blood. The clonotype originates from an adult with rheumatoid arthritis. CDR3 sequence: CASSSSTGLAEAFF. The CDR3 DNA sequence: TGTGCCAGTAGTTCCTCTACAGGGTTGGCTGAAGCTTTCTTT.